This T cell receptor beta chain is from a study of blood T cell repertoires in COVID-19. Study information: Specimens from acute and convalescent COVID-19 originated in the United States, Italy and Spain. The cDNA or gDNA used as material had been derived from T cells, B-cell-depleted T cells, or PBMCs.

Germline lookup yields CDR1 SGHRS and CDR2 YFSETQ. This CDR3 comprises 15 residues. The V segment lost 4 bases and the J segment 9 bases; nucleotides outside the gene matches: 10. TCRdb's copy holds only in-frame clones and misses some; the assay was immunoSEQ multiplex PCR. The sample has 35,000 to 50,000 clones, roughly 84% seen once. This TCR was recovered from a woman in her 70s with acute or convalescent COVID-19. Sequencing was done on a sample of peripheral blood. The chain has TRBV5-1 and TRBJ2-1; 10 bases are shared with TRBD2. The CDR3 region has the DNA TGCGCCAGCAGCCCAACGACTAGCGGGTTCGGTGAGCAGTTCTTC. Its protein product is CASSPTTSGFGEQFF.